Here is one TCR beta chain with its context. The target antigen is unknown. Each contributor possessed a minimum of one pre-ART and a minimum of two post-ART PBMC samples. The data belong to a study of long-term antiretroviral therapy in people with HIV. Study-level information: There is a gap of about a decade between the earliest samples and the later 2015 immediate-ART recommendation. Whole-study results and caveats: Transplant donor controls retained higher diversity, though diversity increased after ART. Clones showing expansion before ART dominated the repertoire at all time points.

The ends were cut back, 0 bases at V and 10 bases at J, with 12 bases in the middle. The CDR3 extends over 13 amino acids. In germline, CDR1 is SGHTA, CDR2 FQGNSA. It was version v3.0 of the immunoSEQ assay that was run at survey level. Sequencing used immunoSEQ multiplex PCR; TCRdb keeps in-frame clones, though not all of them. The sample lists around 20,000 clones, 79% occurring once. This chain joins TRBV7-2 and TRBJ1-2; no reliable D call. Here the sequenced sample was unsorted PBMCs, taken at the start of antiretroviral therapy, before treatment. The origin of this receptor is a man aged 18 to 30 with HIV. The CDR3 sequence: CASSLADFSAYTF. CDR3 bases: TGTGCCAGCAGCTTAGCGGACTTTAGTGCCTACACCTTC. Full variable domain (remainder filled in from reference TRBV7-2 and TRBJ1-2): GAGVSQSPSNKVTEKGKDVELRCDPISGHTALYWYRQSLGQGLEFLIYFQGNSAPDKSGLPSDRFSAERTGGSVSTLTIQRTQQEDSAVYLCASSLADFSAYTFGSGTRLTVV.